Shown below are 22 T cell receptor beta chains from a single sample sequenced in a study of OX40 agonist ivuxolimab in advanced cancers. Library generation was performed with the immunoSEQ multiplex PCR assay. The table comes from immuneACCESS by way of TCRdb, which keeps in-frame sequences with V and J called. Part of the clones is missing from these tables; in studies checked, under half for an unresolved V gene and the rest for unknown reasons. The sample includes some 16,000 clones, with just over 70% observed a single time. The ten biggest clones cover 35% to 40% of the sample. The material was CD4+ or CD8+ T cells sorted from blood, obtained in a trial of the OX40 agonist ivuxolimab. Receptors originate from an adult with an advanced solid tumor such as melanoma, head and neck, liver or kidney cancer.

The V call is TRBV6-1, the J call TRBJ2-7; unclear D gene. CDR3 size: 14 residues. Germline loops: CDR1 MNHNS, CDR2 SASEGT. V dropped 7 bases and J dropped 4 bases, with 17 bases sitting between them. For the CDR3, the DNA is TGTGCCAGCAAGACCGGCCCGGCGGTTTACGAGCAGTACTTC. It is translated as CASKTGPAVYEQYF.

Concerning this clone: At one boundary the junction diverges from the germline segment, which might be a read error. The genes are TRBV2 and TRBJ1-2; no reliable D call. The CDR3 totals 8 residues. From germline, CDR1 is SNHLY and CDR2 FYNNEI. For the CDR3, the DNA is TGTGCCAGCACAGCCGTGAACTTC. This codes for CASTAVNF.

This chain connects TRBV27 to TRBJ2-3, with D hard to call. The CDR3 has 14 amino acids. Looked up from germline, CDR1 is MNHEY and CDR2 is SMNVEV (reference sequence). V was trimmed by 1 base and J by 1 base, leaving 6 bases between them. CDR3 bases: TGTGCCAGCAGTTTATTTCGGGGCACAGATACGCAGTATTTT. Translation gives CASSLFRGTDTQYF.

The chain's CDR3 is CASKRTSGIQETQYF. The CDR3 DNA is TGTGCCAGCAAACGGACTAGCGGGATACAAGAGACCCAGTACTTC. The J gene is TRBJ2-5, the V gene TRBV2, with 12 bases lining up with TRBD2. The CDR3 totals 15 residues. The germline CDR1 and CDR2 sequences are SNHLY and FYNNEI. Germline trimming cut 7 bases from V and 2 bases from J; bases unmatched to any gene: 5.

The chain joins TRBV6-5 to TRBJ2-1; 7 bases align to TRBD2. V trimming: 4 bases; J trimming: 10 bases; junction bases outside the gene matches: 7. CDR1 and CDR2 from the germline V gene are MNHEY and SVGAGI. The CDR3 is 13 residues long. CDR3 region: CASSSSLAQEQFF. The DNA of the CDR3 is TGTGCCAGCAGTTCGTCACTAGCGCAAGAGCAGTTCTTC.

In this sample, this clone turned up a few times. CDR3 in amino acids: CASSLRNRENEQYF. The CDR3 DNA reads TGTGCCAGCAGCTTAAGGAACAGGGAAAACGAGCAGTACTTC. V gene TRBV7-8 combines with J gene TRBJ2-7; a possible D gene is TRBD1 (6 bases). V was cut by 2 bases and J by 5 bases, with 13 bases left in between. Germline V gene lookup returns CDR1 SGHVS and CDR2 FQNEAQ. The CDR3 length is 14 residues.

A single count supports this clone. The chain has TRBV6-4 and TRBJ2-5, with D tentatively TRBD1 or TRBD2 (6 bases each). The CDR3 covers 12 residues. Germline values: CDR1 MRHNA, CDR2 SNTAGT. V lost 7 bases and J 5 bases, leaving 11 bases between the germline ends. The CDR3 DNA sequence: TGTGCCAGCAAGGGGGGAAAGGAGACCCAGTACTTC. It specifies CASKGGKETQYF.

The chain is built from TRBV6-1 and TRBJ2-2; D is uncertain. CDR3 length: 16 residues. Germline V gives CDR1 MNHNS, CDR2 SASEGT. Trimming cost V 2 bases and J 1 base, with 11 bases left between them. The CDR3 spells CASSELALGNTGELFF. In nucleotides, the CDR3 is TGTGCCAGCAGTGAACTGGCCTTAGGGAACACCGGGGAGCTGTTTTTT.

This sequence joins TRBV6-5 and TRBJ1-1; a weak D match, TRBD1 (6 bases). V lost 5 bases and J 4 bases, leaving 14 bases between the germline ends. The CDR3 extends over 14 amino acids. Germline CDR1 and CDR2: MNHEY and SVGAGI. CDR3 nucleotide sequence: TGTGCCAGCAGTAGGGACACCAAGGCCACTGAAGCTTTCTTT. Translation: CASSRDTKATEAFF.

About this clone itself: A much larger clone lies a single base off, so this may be a read error. This specimen includes other DNA sequences encoding the same CDR3. Here the CDR3 DNA reads TGTGCCAGCAGTTTTTTGGGAGCCAAAAACATTCAGTACTTC. Translated: CASSFLGAKNIQYF. The genes are TRBV28 and TRBJ2-4; D is ambiguous. The germline V gene encodes CDR1 MDHEN and CDR2 SYDVKM. V was pared by 3 bases and J by 0 bases, with 6 bases between. The CDR3 runs 14 residues.

This chain joins TRBV5-6 and TRBJ2-7; no reliable D call. CDR3 length equals 13 residues. The ends were cut back, 4 bases at V and 1 base at J, with 9 bases in the middle. CDR1 is SGHDT, CDR2 YYEEEE, per germline. CDR3 loop: CASSKDGSYEQYF. The CDR3, as DNA: TGTGCCAGCAGCAAGGACGGATCCTACGAGCAGTACTTC. Full variable domain (missing parts from reference TRBV5-6 and TRBJ2-7): DAGVTQSPTHLIKTRGQQVTLRCSPKSGHDTVSWYQQALGQGPQFIFQYYEEEERQRGNFPDRFSGHQFPNYSSELNVNALLLGDSALYLCASSKDGSYEQYFGPGTRLTVT.

The chain combines TRBV4-2 with TRBJ2-2, with 13 bases that match TRBD2. CDR3 length: 17 amino acids. Germline assignment: CDR1 LGHNA and CDR2 YNFKEQ. V gave up 0 bases and J gave up 7 bases; unmatched junction bases: 5. The CDR3 DNA is TGTGCCAGCAGCCAAGAACTAGCGGGAGGGTTTAGCGGGGAGCTGTTTTTT. It translates to CASSQELAGGFSGELFF.

This chain links TRBV11-2 with TRBJ1-1; TRBD1 aligns across 8 bases. V gave up 2 bases and J gave up 2 bases; unmatched junction bases: 10. Germline lookup yields CDR1 SGHAT and CDR2 FQNNGV. This CDR3 comprises 17 residues. The CDR3 sequence is CASSLRYRTGRNTEAFF. For the CDR3, the DNA is TGTGCCAGCAGCTTAAGGTATCGGACAGGGAGAAACACTGAAGCTTTCTTT.

This chain joins TRBV5-1 and TRBJ2-5, with 7 bases fitting TRBD2. Germline assignment: CDR1 SGHRS and CDR2 YFSETQ. The CDR3 sequence is 16 residues long. After removal of 5 bases from V and 2 bases from J, the junction contained 12 bases not matched to a gene. CDR3 residues: CASSPGGGEGQETQYF. For the CDR3, the DNA is TGCGCCAGCAGTCCGGGTGGAGGGGAGGGTCAAGAGACCCAGTACTTC.

This chain connects TRBV11-3 to TRBJ2-3; the match to TRBD2 covers 10 bases. Germline V gene lookup returns CDR1 SGHNT and CDR2 YENEEA. The V segment lost 7 bases and the J segment 5 bases; nucleotides outside the gene matches: 9. CDR3 length: 15 residues. In DNA form, the CDR3 reads TGTGCCAGCAACCCCGGGACTAGCGATTTAGATACGCAGTATTTT. Amino acids: CASNPGTSDLDTQYF.

This sequence joins TRBV28 and TRBJ2-3; tentatively, D is TRBD2 (5 bases). This CDR3 is built from 16 residues. V gave up 4 bases and J gave up 1 base, with 15 bases separating them. CDR1 and CDR2 from the germline V gene are MDHEN and SYDVKM. CDR3 in DNA: TGTGCCAGCAGTTCCCCCATTCGGGGAGGCACAGATACGCAGTATTTT. Translation: CASSSPIRGGTDTQYF.

The chain joins TRBV10-3 to TRBJ2-1, with D perhaps matching TRBD2 (5 bases). Germline CDR1 reads ENHRY; CDR2 reads SYGVKD. V was shortened by 2 bases and J by 4 bases, with 12 bases between the two germline ends. The CDR3 spans 15 residues. CDR3 loop: CAISEPGSGYNEQFF. The CDR3, as DNA: TGTGCCATCAGTGAGCCGGGATCCGGATACAATGAGCAGTTCTTC.

The CDR3 spells CSVVLALGGYTF. The DNA of the CDR3 is TGCAGCGTTGTTTTAGCCTTGGGTGGCTACACCTTC. The chain uses TRBV29-1 and TRBJ1-2; the D is unclear. The CDR3 consists of 12 residues. Trimming removed 4 bases from V and 7 bases from J, with 13 bases in between. Germline-derived CDR1 and CDR2 are SQVTM and ANQGSEA.

The chain uses TRBV5-1 and TRBJ1-5; D is possibly TRBD1 (5 bases). CDR3 size: 15 residues. Germline V lookup: CDR1 SGHRS, CDR2 YFSETQ. Trimming stripped 4 bases from V and 3 bases from J, with 14 bases between. The CDR3 region is CASSPITGLNQPQHF. The CDR3 DNA is TGCGCCAGCAGCCCTATCACGGGACTCAATCAGCCCCAGCATTTT.

J is TRBJ2-1 and V is TRBV10-2; D ambiguous. CDR3 length: 11 amino acids. Germline CDR1 WSHSY, CDR2 SAAADI. V dropped 6 bases and J dropped 7 bases, with 7 bases sitting between them. CDR3 DNA sequence: TGCGCCAGCAGAGTTGCAAATGAGCAGTTCTTC. Translating it yields CASRVANEQFF.

In this sample, this clone is medium-sized. The rearrangement links TRBV7-2 to TRBJ1-1; D not resolved. V was cut by 5 bases and J by 0 bases, with 10 bases left in between. The CDR3 extends over 14 amino acids. Germline V gene sequence: CDR1 SGHTA, CDR2 FQGNSA. In DNA form, the CDR3 reads TGTGCCAGCAGCCCACTCCTCGTGAACACTGAAGCTTTCTTT. Protein: CASSPLLVNTEAFF.

The chain carries TRBV10-2 and TRBJ2-3; the D is unclear. This CDR3 has 12 residues. CDR1 is WSHSY, CDR2 SAAADI, per germline. Between the trimmed V and J ends, which lost 8 bases and 6 bases, there was a span of 12 bases. The CDR3 sequence is CASLGHPDTQYF. The CDR3 DNA is TGCGCCAGCCTAGGCCATCCTGATACGCAGTATTTT.